This TCR beta chain originates from a study of chemoradiotherapy in HPV16-positive cancers. Profiled with immunoSEQ multiplex PCR; TCRdb holds only in-frame clones, not every one. The table lists roughly 6,700 clones, approximately 90% of them singletons. Looked up from germline, CDR1 is MNHEY and CDR2 is SVGAGI. CDR3 length: 14 residues. The V end lost 6 bases, the J end lost 2 bases, and 10 bases lay between the germline ends. The J gene is TRBJ2-2, the V gene TRBV6-5; a weak D match, TRBD2 (5 bases). The sample was tumor tissue, taken from a patient who underwent chemoradiotherapy. This TCR came from a human donor with HPV-associated anogenital cancer. Here the CDR3 DNA reads TGTGCCAGCAGCCCCGGGGTCAACACCGGGGAGCTGTTTTTT. Translation: CASSPGVNTGELFF.